The 28 T cell receptor beta chains below all came from one sample that was sequenced in a study of beta chain features in type 1 diabetes. General study findings and limits: Type 1 diabetes patients had moderately but significantly shorter TCRB CDR3s in all four CD4+ subsets.

What these receptors recognize is not known. Investigators reverse transcribed all isolated RNA, so they sequenced expressed TCRB transcripts. Some clones are missing from TCRdb's copy, which holds only in-frame ones; the method was immunoSEQ multiplex PCR. Here the sample spans some 290,000 clones, around 25% being singletons. Sequenced input: naive CD4+ T cells from blood. The receptors originated from a woman aged 25 to 45 with type 1 diabetes.

This clone has more than one count but fewer than ten. The V gene is TRBV6-1, the J gene TRBJ2-1, with TRBD1 matching over 9 bases. Germline V lookup: CDR1 MNHNS, CDR2 SASEGT. With V trimmed by 7 bases and J by 4 bases, 8 bases remained unmatched. The CDR3 consists of 15 residues. CDR3 DNA: TGTGCCAGCACCGAACCGGGACAGGGTTACAATGAGCAGTTCTTC. It codes for CASTEPGQGYNEQFF.

This clone has a handful of counts. CDR3 protein: CSVGQSNTEAFF. CDR3 sequence (DNA): TGCAGCGTTGGGCAGTCGAACACTGAAGCTTTCTTT. The V gene is TRBV29-1, the J gene TRBJ1-1, with D unresolved. CDR3 length: 12 residues. Germline CDR1 reads SQVTM; CDR2 reads ANQGSEA. Trimming shortened V by 4 bases and J by 1 base, and 7 bases separated the two germline ends.

This clone turned up a few times. The CDR3 DNA reads as TGCAGCGTGGCCGGGACACCAATTTCCGTAGATGGCTACACCTTC. Its protein is CSVAGTPISVDGYTF. The V gene is TRBV29-1, the J gene TRBJ1-2, with D possibly TRBD1 on 6 matching bases. The CDR3 length is 15 residues. V dropped 6 bases and J dropped 6 bases, with 23 bases sitting between them. Per germline, CDR1 SQVTM and CDR2 ANQGSEA.

The chain uses TRBV29-1 and TRBJ2-5; 8 bases agree with TRBD1. V dropped 7 bases and J dropped 14; count of bases not matched to a gene: 12. Germline V gene lookup returns CDR1 SQVTM and CDR2 ANQGSEA. The CDR3 runs to 11 residues. This CDR3 is CSANEDRVVYF. The CDR3 coding sequence is TGCAGCGCTAATGAGGACAGGGTCGTTTACTTC.

This clone was counted only a few times. V and J are TRBV30 and TRBJ1-5; 7 nucleotides agree with TRBD1. V lost 1 base and J lost 1; bases outside the gene matches: 4. CDR1 is GTSNPN, CDR2 SVGIG, per germline (reference sequence). The CDR3 covers 15 residues. The CDR3 spells CAWSAQGVSNQPQHF. CDR3 nucleotides: TGTGCCTGGAGTGCCCAGGGGGTAAGCAATCAGCCCCAGCATTTT.

The chain joins TRBV28 to TRBJ2-7; 8 bases agree with TRBD1. Germline assignment: CDR1 MDHEN and CDR2 SYDVKM. Unmatched junction bases numbered 13, after V lost 6 bases and J lost 6 bases. The CDR3 runs to 15 residues. As DNA, the CDR3 is TGTGCCAGCAGCCCCCGGGACAGGCCTACGAGCGAGCAGTACTTC. This codes for CASSPRDRPTSEQYF. Full variable domain (outside the CDR3, taken from reference TRBV28 and TRBJ2-7): DVKVTQSSRYLVKRTGEKVFLECVQDMDHENMFWYRQDPGLGLRLIYFSYDVKMKEKGDIPEGYSVSREKKERFSLILESASTNQTSMYLCASSPRDRPTSEQYFGPGTRLTVT.

This clone came up a few times. The chain couples TRBV15 to TRBJ1-3, with 9 positions matching TRBD1. Germline V gene sequence: CDR1 LNHNV, CDR2 YYDKDF (reference sequence). The CDR3 has 16 amino acids. V lost 4 bases to trimming and J lost 2 bases; unmatched junction nucleotides: 6. The chain's CDR3 is CATSTGQGIAGNTIYF. The CDR3 nucleotides are TGTGCCACCAGCACAGGACAGGGGATTGCTGGAAACACCATATATTTT.

The rearrangement links TRBV5-1 to TRBJ2-2; perhaps TRBD1 as D (5 bases). The CDR3 loop spans 16 amino acids. The germline V gene encodes CDR1 SGHRS and CDR2 YFSETQ. V was pared by 0 bases and J by 4 bases, with 13 bases between. The CDR3 sequence: CASSLAARATTGELFF. CDR3 nucleotides: TGCGCCAGCAGCTTGGCCGCCAGGGCAACCACCGGGGAGCTGTTTTTT.

The chain uses TRBV9 and TRBJ2-1; 9 nucleotides match TRBD2. Germline trimming cut 0 bases from V and 7 bases from J; bases unmatched to any gene: 5. This CDR3 is built from 15 residues. Looked up from germline, CDR1 is SGDLS and CDR2 is YYNGEE. CDR3 sequence reads: CASSVVAGEGNEQFF. The CDR3 DNA sequence: TGTGCCAGCAGCGTAGTAGCGGGAGAGGGGAATGAGCAGTTCTTC.

The chain combines TRBV7-9 with TRBJ1-2, with D perhaps matching TRBD1 (6 bases). The CDR3 has 13 amino acids. Germline V CDR1 and CDR2: SEHNR, FQNEAQ (reference sequence). V lost 0 bases and J 6 bases, leaving 8 bases between the germline ends. In DNA, the CDR3 is TGTGCCAGCAGCTTAGCCGGACAGCATGGCTACACCTTC. Translated, it gives CASSLAGQHGYTF.

This rearrangement joins TRBV19 to TRBJ1-2; D remains ambiguous. The CDR3 consists of 14 residues. The V gene's germline CDR1 is LNHDA and CDR2 SQIVND (reference sequence). The V gene lost 4 bases and the J gene lost 0 bases, with 9 bases spanning the gap. This CDR3 reads CASSSGPSNYGYTF. CDR3 bases: TGTGCCAGTAGTAGCGGGCCTTCTAACTATGGCTACACCTTC. The full variable domain, in which reference TRBV19 and TRBJ1-2 provide the parts outside the CDR3, is DGGITQSPKYLFRKEGQNVTLSCEQNLNHDAMYWYRQDPGQGLRLIYYSQIVNDFQKGDIAEGYSVSREKKESFPLTVTSAQKNPTAFYLCASSSGPSNYGYTFGSGTRLTVV.

This clone was recorded a few times. This chain connects TRBV2 to TRBJ1-2; D not certain. The germline V gene has CDR1 SNHLY and CDR2 FYNNEI. The CDR3 runs to 11 residues. The germline V and J ends were trimmed by 5 bases and 4 bases, with 5 bases remaining between them. The CDR3 loop is CASSPVYGYTF. The CDR3 bases are TGTGCCAGCAGTCCAGTCTATGGCTACACCTTC.

This clone was detected a few times. This rearrangement joins TRBV7-8 to TRBJ2-3; D is ambiguous. Deletions cut 3 bases from V and 2 bases from J, with 9 bases between. The CDR3 contains 14 residues. The V gene's germline CDR1 is SGHVS and CDR2 FQNEAQ. CDR3 bases: TGTGCCAGCAGCTTCCTTATTTCCACAGATACGCAGTATTTT. The encoded protein is CASSFLISTDTQYF.

The CDR3 DNA reads as TGCGCCAGCAGCTTTGGCGGGAGTGTGGATACGCAGTATTTT. It yields the protein CASSFGGSVDTQYF. The V gene is TRBV5-1, the J gene TRBJ2-3; 7 bases fit TRBD2. The CDR3 contains 14 residues. Germline values: CDR1 SGHRS, CDR2 YFSETQ. V lost 2 bases, J lost 6 bases, and 6 bases stayed unmatched.

V gene TRBV2 combines with J gene TRBJ2-1, with 11 positions matching TRBD2. Germline assignment: CDR1 SNHLY and CDR2 FYNNEI. The CDR3 has 15 amino acids. Trimming cost V 4 bases and J 7 bases; bases outside gene matches: 6. The chain's CDR3 is CASSVLAGDGNEQFF. The CDR3 coding sequence is TGTGCCAGCAGTGTACTAGCGGGAGACGGTAATGAGCAGTTCTTC.

V and J are TRBV5-1 and TRBJ1-2; maybe TRBD1 (6 bases). Per germline, CDR1 SGHRS and CDR2 YFSETQ. Trimming shortened V by 4 bases and J by 4 bases, and 17 bases separated the two germline ends. The CDR3 is 15 residues long. The CDR3 spells CASSLGRSDSYGYTF. The CDR3 nucleotides are TGCGCCAGCAGCCTGGGCCGTTCGGACAGCTATGGCTACACCTTC.

The CDR3: CASSEAQTGTGYGYTF. The DNA of the CDR3 is TGTGCCAGCAGTGAAGCCCAGACCGGGACAGGCTATGGCTACACCTTC. V gene TRBV6-1 combines with J gene TRBJ1-2; 8 nucleotides match TRBD1. This CDR3 has 16 amino acids. The V segment lost 0 bases and the J segment 4 bases; nucleotides outside the gene matches: 7. CDR1 is MNHNS and CDR2 is SASEGT in the germline V gene.

This clone was detected only a few times. The rearrangement links TRBV28 to TRBJ2-5; D is possibly TRBD2 (6 bases). CDR3 length equals 15 residues. V was shortened by 6 bases and J by 1 base, with 15 bases between the two germline ends. Germline V gene lookup returns CDR1 MDHEN and CDR2 SYDVKM. This CDR3 is CASRPGGKLQETQYF. The CDR3 coding sequence is TGTGCCAGCAGACCAGGCGGGAAGCTCCAAGAGACCCAGTACTTC.

The chain is built from TRBV5-4 and TRBJ2-3; D not resolved. Looked up from germline, CDR1 is SGHNT and CDR2 is YYREEE (reference sequence). The CDR3 loop spans 15 amino acids. With 2 bases removed from V and 2 bases from J, the gap between germline ends came to 12 bases. The CDR3 loop is CASSLLTLATDTQYF. The CDR3 bases are TGTGCCAGCAGCTTACTAACCCTGGCCACAGATACGCAGTATTTT.

The chain is built from TRBV5-4 and TRBJ2-7; 9 positions match TRBD2. This CDR3 contains 15 residues. The germline V gene has CDR1 SGHNT and CDR2 YYREEE (reference sequence). With 1 base clipped from V and 7 bases from J, the junction kept 9 bases outside the gene matches. The CDR3 loop reads CASSLKVAGVGEQYF. Written as DNA, the CDR3 is TGTGCCAGCAGCTTGAAGGTAGCGGGAGTGGGGGAGCAGTACTTC.

This clone was seen more than once but under ten times. CDR3 DNA sequence: TGTGCCAGCAGCCCCGGTGCAGGGGGCTACGAGCAGTACTTC. The encoded protein is CASSPGAGGYEQYF. The chain uses TRBV9 and TRBJ2-7, with 7 bases matching TRBD1. Germline CDR1 and CDR2: SGDLS and YYNGEE. There are 14 residues in the CDR3. V dropped 4 bases and J dropped 3; count of bases not matched to a gene: 7.

CDR3 sequence reads: CASSPGGLAGSNEQFF. Here the CDR3 DNA reads TGTGCCAGCAGCCCGGGGGGACTAGCGGGAAGCAATGAGCAGTTCTTC. The chain uses TRBV5-4 and TRBJ2-1; 13 bases match TRBD2. Germline V gene data show CDR1 as SGHNT and CDR2 as YYREEE (reference sequence). The CDR3 extends over 16 amino acids. Losses at the gene ends were 4 bases for V and 6 bases for J; bases not matched to a gene: 7.

In its sample, this clone was seen a few times. This chain connects TRBV2 to TRBJ2-5; D is unclear. The germline V gene encodes CDR1 SNHLY and CDR2 FYNNEI. V lost 3 bases and J 11 bases, leaving 7 bases between the germline ends. CDR3 size: 10 residues. The CDR3 DNA reads TGTGCCAGCAGTGAGGTAGAGCAGTACTTC. It encodes CASSEVEQYF.

J is TRBJ1-2 and V is TRBV9; no reliable D call. This CDR3 has 17 amino acids. Trimming cost V 0 bases and J 3 bases, with 18 bases left between them. Germline lookup yields CDR1 SGDLS and CDR2 YYNGEE. This chain's CDR3 is CASSVGLGGWEDYGYTF. The CDR3 coding sequence is TGTGCCAGCAGCGTAGGACTAGGTGGGTGGGAAGACTATGGCTACACCTTC. The entire variable domain, with the rest obtained from reference TRBV9 and TRBJ1-2, is as follows: DSGVTQTPKHLITATGQRVTLRCSPRSGDLSVYWYQQSLDQGLQFLIQYYNGEERAKGNILERFSAQQFPDLHSELNLSSLELGDSALYFCASSVGLGGWEDYGYTFGSGTRLTVV.

V usage is TRBV5-4 and J usage is TRBJ1-1; maybe TRBD1 (6 bases). Trimming pared 5 bases from V and 3 bases from J, leaving 14 bases between. The CDR3 spans 14 residues. Germline loops: CDR1 SGHNT, CDR2 YYREEE (reference sequence). The CDR3 DNA sequence: TGTGCCAGCAGACTAGACAGGTTGTACACTGAAGCTTTCTTT. This codes for CASRLDRLYTEAFF.

This clone was seen only once. The genes are TRBV19 and TRBJ1-2, with D possibly TRBD1 on 6 matching bases. The V gene lost 7 bases and the J gene lost 3 bases, with 15 bases spanning the gap. The CDR3 consists of 14 residues. Germline values: CDR1 LNHDA, CDR2 SQIVND (reference sequence). CDR3 region: CASTWDTGYYGYTF. CDR3 coding DNA: TGTGCCAGTACCTGGGACACGGGCTACTATGGCTACACCTTC. The full variable domain, rest sourced from reference TRBV19 and TRBJ1-2, is DGGITQSPKYLFRKEGQNVTLSCEQNLNHDAMYWYRQDPGQGLRLIYYSQIVNDFQKGDIAEGYSVSREKKESFPLTVTSAQKNPTAFYLCASTWDTGYYGYTFGSGTRLTVV.

The genes are TRBV30 and TRBJ1-5; no clear D gene. The CDR3 is made up of 13 amino acids. Germline values: CDR1 GTSNPN, CDR2 SVGIG (reference sequence). V lost 2 bases and J 9 bases, leaving 14 bases between the germline ends. The chain's CDR3 is CAWSREGTWPQHF. The CDR3, as DNA: TGTGCCTGGAGTAGGGAGGGAACGTGGCCCCAGCATTTT.

This clone was counted between two and nine times. The chain joins TRBV19 to TRBJ2-5, with 9 bases lining up with TRBD1. The CDR3 is made up of 16 amino acids. Germline V gene data show CDR1 as LNHDA and CDR2 as SQIVND (reference sequence). The V and J ends lost 3 bases and 6 bases, in that order; junction bases with no gene match: 11. The CDR3 nucleotides read TGTGCCAGTAGTATTGGTTGGACAGGGGCGAGGAAGACCCAGTACTTC. Its protein product is CASSIGWTGARKTQYF.